This is a list of T cell receptor beta chains from one sample in a study of patients and donors after allogeneic stem cell transplantation. TCRdb reanalysed the RT-PCR reads using MiXCR and keeps one entry per CDR3 protein. Of under 170,000 distinct CDR3 sequences listed, about two fifths were seen once; the top ten hold about 50%. The sample consisted of blood, either unsorted or a sorted T cell fraction (not recorded which). The receptors come from a human donor who was either an allogeneic HSCT recipient or a stem cell or donor lymphocyte infusion donor (not recorded which). It is not recorded whose cells these are; they may come from a transplant donor. CDR3s include the opening cysteine and the closing phenylalanine or tryptophan. The D gene is left open where the match is weak. Clone size, where shown, is once, few, many, or a class for clones that have expanded.

DNA,CDR3,V,D,J,size
TGTGCCAGCAGCTTAGCTGAGGCTTTTAACTATGGCTACACCTTC,CASSLAEAFNYGYTF,TRBV7-9,-,TRBJ1-2,-
TGCAGTTCTGCCCCAAGCCCTAACTATGGCTACACCTTC,CSSAPSPNYGYTF,TRBV20-1,-,TRBJ1-2,once
TGTGCCTCGACGGGACTACCTAACACCGGGGAGCTGTTTTTT,CASTGLPNTGELFF,TRBV6-2/TRBV6-3,TRBD2,TRBJ2-2,-
TGTGCCAGCAGCCAAGTAAGACCGCCTGAAGCTTTCTTT,CASSQVRPPEAFF,TRBV4-2,-,TRBJ1-1,-
TGCAGTGCTAGTCGGGACCGGGCCGGGGAGCTGTTTTTT,CSASRDRAGELFF,TRBV20-1,-,TRBJ2-2,-
TGTGCCAGCAGTGAAATCCGGGTTACAAAAGAAAAACTGTTTTTT,CASSEIRVTKEKLFF,TRBV6-1,-,TRBJ1-4,-
TGTGCCAGCAGGGACCACACAGGGAACTATGGCTACACCTTC,CASRDHTGNYGYTF,TRBV9,-,TRBJ1-2,-
TGCGCCAGCAGCCAACAAGACAGGGGTGCTGAAGCTTTCTTT,CASSQQDRGAEAFF,TRBV4-1,TRBD1,TRBJ1-1,few
TGTGCCAGCAGTGAATTAGGCGGCAGGACGGACCCAGGCTACACCTTC,CASSELGGRTDPGYTF,TRBV25-1,-,TRBJ1-2,-
TGTGCCAGCAGCCCCTCAGGAGATACGCAGTATTTT,CASSPSGDTQYF,TRBV11-2,-,TRBJ2-3,-
TGCAGCGTTGTCAGGGCTTACACTGAAGCTTTCTTT,CSVVRAYTEAFF,TRBV29-1,-,TRBJ1-1,few
TGTGCCAGCAGCCCGCCTGGCACTAACCAAGAGACCCAGTACTTC,CASSPPGTNQETQYF,TRBV7-8,-,TRBJ2-5,-
TGTGCCAGCAACAAACCCACAAGAAACACCATATATTTT,CASNKPTRNTIYF,TRBV28,-,TRBJ1-3,-
TGTGCCAGCAGCTTCGGGACTAGCGGGGTTTATGAGCAGTTCTTC,CASSFGTSGVYEQFF,TRBV7-3,TRBD2,TRBJ2-1,-
TGTGCCAGCAGTCCTGCCCAGGGGCCGGAGACCCAGTACTTC,CASSPAQGPETQYF,TRBV12-3/TRBV12-4,-,TRBJ2-5,few
TGTGCCAGCAGCCCCCGGGCCTACGGAGGTCTCGAGCAGTACTTC,CASSPRAYGGLEQYF,TRBV9,-,TRBJ2-7,-
TGTGCCAGCAGCCAAGAGGTGGCGGGTGGCTACACCTTC,CASSQEVAGGYTF,TRBV3-1,-,TRBJ1-2,-
TGTGCCAGCAGCGTAGAGGCCGAGCCTAGCTCCTACAATGAGCAGTTCTTC,CASSVEAEPSSYNEQFF,TRBV9,-,TRBJ2-1,few
TGTGCCAGTAGTCGTGCGGGACAGCTTCGTAGTAACTATGGCTACACCTTC,CASSRAGQLRSNYGYTF,TRBV19,TRBD1,TRBJ1-2,-
TGTGCCAGCAGTCTAGGGGGCGATGGCAATCAGCCCCAGCATTTT,CASSLGGDGNQPQHF,TRBV12-3/TRBV12-4,TRBD1,TRBJ1-5,-